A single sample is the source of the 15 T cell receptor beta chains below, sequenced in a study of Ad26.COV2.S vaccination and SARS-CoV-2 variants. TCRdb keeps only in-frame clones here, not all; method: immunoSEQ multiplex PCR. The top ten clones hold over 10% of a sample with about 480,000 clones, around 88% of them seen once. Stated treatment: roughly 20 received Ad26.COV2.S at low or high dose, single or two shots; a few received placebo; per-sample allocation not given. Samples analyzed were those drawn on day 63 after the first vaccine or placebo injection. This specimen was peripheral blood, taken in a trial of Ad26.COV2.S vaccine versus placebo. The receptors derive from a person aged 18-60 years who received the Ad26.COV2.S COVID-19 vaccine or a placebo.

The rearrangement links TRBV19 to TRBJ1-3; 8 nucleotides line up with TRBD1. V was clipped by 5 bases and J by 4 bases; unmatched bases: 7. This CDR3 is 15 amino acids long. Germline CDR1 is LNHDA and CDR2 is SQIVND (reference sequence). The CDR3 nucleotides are TGTGCCAGTAGTGCCCACCGGGACAGGGGAAACACCATATATTTT. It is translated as CASSAHRDRGNTIYF.

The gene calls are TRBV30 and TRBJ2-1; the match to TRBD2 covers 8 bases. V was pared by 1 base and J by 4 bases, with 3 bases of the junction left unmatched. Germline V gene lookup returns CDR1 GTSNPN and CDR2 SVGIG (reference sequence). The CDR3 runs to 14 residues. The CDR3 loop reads CAWSAGTRYNEQFF. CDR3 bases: TGTGCCTGGAGTGCCGGGACTAGATACAATGAGCAGTTCTTC.

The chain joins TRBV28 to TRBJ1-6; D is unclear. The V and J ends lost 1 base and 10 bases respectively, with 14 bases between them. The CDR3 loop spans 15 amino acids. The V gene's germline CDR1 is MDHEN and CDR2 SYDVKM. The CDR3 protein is CASSLSQASGSPLHF. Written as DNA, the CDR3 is TGTGCCAGCAGTTTATCTCAGGCGTCGGGGTCACCCCTCCACTTT.

CDR3 sequence (DNA): TGTGCCAGCAGCTCGAAGGTACAGGGGAGTAATACCGGGGAGCTGTTTTTT. This translates into CASSSKVQGSNTGELFF. This chain connects TRBV7-2 to TRBJ2-2; TRBD1 aligns across 7 bases. V lost 4 bases to trimming and J lost 5 bases; unmatched junction nucleotides: 13. The germline CDR1 and CDR2 sequences are SGHTA and FQGNSA. The CDR3 contains 17 residues.

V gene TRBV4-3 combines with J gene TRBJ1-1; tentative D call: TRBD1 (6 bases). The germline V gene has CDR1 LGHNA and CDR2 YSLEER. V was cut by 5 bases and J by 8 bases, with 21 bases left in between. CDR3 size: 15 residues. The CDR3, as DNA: TGCGCCAGCAGCTCACACAGGGAAACAGCCGTCGAAGCTTTCTTT. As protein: CASSSHRETAVEAFF.

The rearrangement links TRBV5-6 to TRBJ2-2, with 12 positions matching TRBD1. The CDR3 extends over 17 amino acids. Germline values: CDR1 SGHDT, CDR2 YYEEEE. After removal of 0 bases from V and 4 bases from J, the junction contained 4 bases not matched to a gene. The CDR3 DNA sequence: TGTGCCAGCAGCTTGGAGGGACAGGGGGCGACCACCGGGGAGCTGTTTTTT. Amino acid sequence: CASSLEGQGATTGELFF.

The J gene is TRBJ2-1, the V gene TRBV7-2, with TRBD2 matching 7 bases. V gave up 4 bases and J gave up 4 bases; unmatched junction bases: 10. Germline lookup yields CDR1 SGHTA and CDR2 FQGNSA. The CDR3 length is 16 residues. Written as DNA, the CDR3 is TGTGCCAGCAGCTATTTGGTGGGAGGGCTTTACAATGAGCAGTTCTTC. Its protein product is CASSYLVGGLYNEQFF.

The CDR3 nucleotides are TGTGCCAGCAGCCCAAGGGGCGCACTCGTTTCCTACGAGCAGTACTTC. Amino acids: CASSPRGALVSYEQYF. The chain joins TRBV7-8 to TRBJ2-7; D might be TRBD1 (5 bases). Germline V gene data show CDR1 as SGHVS and CDR2 as FQNEAQ. This CDR3 is 16 amino acids long. V dropped 5 bases and J dropped 1 base, with 18 bases sitting between them.

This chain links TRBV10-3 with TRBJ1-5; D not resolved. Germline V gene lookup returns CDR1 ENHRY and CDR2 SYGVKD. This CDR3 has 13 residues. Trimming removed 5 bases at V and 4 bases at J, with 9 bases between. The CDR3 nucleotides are TGTGCCATCAGTCAGAGACGGAATCAGCCCCAGCATTTT. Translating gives CAISQRRNQPQHF.

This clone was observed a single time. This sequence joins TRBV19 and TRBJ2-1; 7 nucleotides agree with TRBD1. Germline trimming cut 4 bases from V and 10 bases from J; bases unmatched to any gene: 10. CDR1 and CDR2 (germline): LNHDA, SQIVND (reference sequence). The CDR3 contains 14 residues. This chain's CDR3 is CASSTKTGNTEQFF. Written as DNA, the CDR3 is TGTGCCAGTAGTACGAAGACAGGGAATACGGAGCAGTTCTTC. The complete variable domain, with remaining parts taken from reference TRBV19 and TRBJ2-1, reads DGGITQSPKYLFRKEGQNVTLSCEQNLNHDAMYWYRQDPGQGLRLIYYSQIVNDFQKGDIAEGYSVSREKKESFPLTVTSAQKNPTAFYLCASSTKTGNTEQFFGPGTRLTVL.

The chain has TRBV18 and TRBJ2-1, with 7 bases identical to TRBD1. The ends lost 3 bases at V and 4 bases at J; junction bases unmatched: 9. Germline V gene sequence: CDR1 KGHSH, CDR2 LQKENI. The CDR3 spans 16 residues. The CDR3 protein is CASSPTTGKTYNEQFF. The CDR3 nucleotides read TGTGCCAGCTCACCTACGACAGGGAAAACATACAATGAGCAGTTCTTC.

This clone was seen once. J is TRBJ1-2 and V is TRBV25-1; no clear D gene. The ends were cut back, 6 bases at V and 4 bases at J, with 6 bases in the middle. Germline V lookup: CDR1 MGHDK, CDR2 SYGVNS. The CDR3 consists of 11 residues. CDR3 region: CASRTSYGYTF. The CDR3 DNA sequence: TGTGCCAGCAGGACAAGCTATGGCTACACCTTC.

The CDR3 spells CASSPKPETNYGYTF. CDR3 in DNA: TGTGCCAGCTCACCAAAGCCAGAAACTAACTATGGCTACACCTTC. The V call is TRBV18, the J call TRBJ1-2; D is unresolved. The CDR3 has 15 residues. CDR1 and CDR2 (germline): KGHSH, LQKENI. Trimming shortened V by 2 bases and J by 0 bases, and 10 bases separated the two germline ends.

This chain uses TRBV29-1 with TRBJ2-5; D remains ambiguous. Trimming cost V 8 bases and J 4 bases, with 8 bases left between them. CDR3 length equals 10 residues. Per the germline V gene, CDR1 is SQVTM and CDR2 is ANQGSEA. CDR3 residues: CSLGGETQYF. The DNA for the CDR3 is TGCAGCTTGGGCGGAGAGACCCAGTACTTC.

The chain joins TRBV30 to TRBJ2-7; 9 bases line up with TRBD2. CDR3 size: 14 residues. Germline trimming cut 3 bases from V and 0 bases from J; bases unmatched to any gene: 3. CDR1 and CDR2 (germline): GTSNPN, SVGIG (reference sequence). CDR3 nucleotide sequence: TGTGCCTGGAGAATAGCGGGAGCCTCCTACGAGCAGTACTTC. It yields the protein CAWRIAGASYEQYF.